This T cell receptor beta chain emerged from a study of post-analysis software for immune sequencing data. Study-level information: Included courses were relapsing-remitting and secondary progressive multiple sclerosis; progressive-relapsing multiple sclerosis was also included.

The library was made from cDNA and included unique molecular identifiers. Each sample of roughly 0.85 to 11 million input T cells yielded 500,000 or so cDNA molecules, so each molecule approximated one T cell. TCRdb reprocessed the PCR reads via MiXCR and lists one record per CDR3 protein. The table records roughly 400,000 distinct CDR3 sequences, 30% to 40% of them present only once. This clonotype was recorded a few times. No antigen is known for it. Study-wide findings and caveats: Comparison with controls showed significantly lower normalized Chao1 diversity in multiple sclerosis patients. Higher frequency in patients than in controls was seen for roughly five TRBV segments, with TRBV5-6, TRBV5-1 and TRBV20-1 among them.

CDR1 is KGHSH and CDR2 is LQKENI in the germline V gene. The CDR3 runs to 14 residues. The V end lost 3 bases, the J end lost 0 bases, and 9 bases lay between the germline ends. Sequenced input: blood. This chain connects TRBV18 to TRBJ2-7; D may be TRBD1 (6 bases). This clonotype originated in a girl aged 2 to 10 with multiple sclerosis. CDR3 DNA sequence: TGTGCCAGCTCACCTTCGACAGGCTCCTACGAGCAGTACTTC. This codes for CASSPSTGSYEQYF.